This T cell receptor beta chain derives from a study of HIV-infected patients and healthy controls. Roughly three months, about 14 weeks, into antiretroviral therapy, follow-up blood was collected. The repertoire came from unfractionated whole blood and reflected all unsorted peripheral T cells. General study points: Unequal distinct sequence numbers between patients and controls complicated comparisons.

A word on this clonotype: Its target is not known.

Reverse transcription used 450 to 650 ng RNA and constant-region primers for alpha and beta. Using multiplexing indices, alpha and beta chain libraries were generated apart by chain-specific third strand synthesis. TCRdb re-analysed the 5' RACE reads in MiXCR, keeping a single row per CDR3 protein. The sample consists of roughly 14,000 distinct CDR3 sequences, more than 10% of them appearing once. Germline CDR1 and CDR2: SGHRS and YFSETQ. The CDR3 is 17 amino acids. The junction had 9 bases not matched to a gene; V was cut back by 2 bases and J by 2 bases. The source material was blood, sampled during antiretroviral therapy. The rearrangement joins TRBV5-1 to TRBJ1-3, with 8 positions matching TRBD1. The sequence came from an adult with HIV infection. The donor label of this sample is uncertain. CDR3 residues: CASSFYSQGATGNTIYF. For the CDR3, the DNA is TGCGCCAGCAGCTTCTATTCCCAGGGGGCCACTGGAAACACCATATATTTT.